This TCR beta chain was captured by sequencing in a study of CD8 T cells in ankylosing spondylitis listed by TCRdb under 2017. Broadly, across the study: The study profiled T cell receptor beta repertoires in healthy donors and ankylosing spondylitis patients to find disease-linked TCR variants. The full study cohort comprised 25 ankylosing spondylitis patients and some 110 healthy donors. Peripheral blood was sampled, and synovial fluid was additionally collected from ankylosing spondylitis patients.

Sequencing relied on an Illumina HiSeq 2500. Quantitative 5'-RACE with molecular barcodes was used to prepare TCR beta libraries. Per the original workflow: A new computational method, built on a probabilistic model of VDJ rearrangement, was used to identify disease-linked TCR variants. Using fastp trimming at Q25 and MiXCR clonotype assembly, TCRdb reanalyzed the public sequencing data and kept in-frame beta chains. Records with the same CDR3 protein are collapsed into one entry carrying the most frequent genes and DNA. In this record, the V and J calls reflect TCRdb's handling and not the investigators' own analysis. In all, the sample holds more than 100,000 distinct CDR3 sequences, and more than 9.5% of those were seen once. Of the sample, about 4% falls within the top ten clones. The paper as a whole reports these results and caveats: Significant enrichment of the disease-linked clones was reported in matched synovial fluid samples from ankylosing spondylitis patients. Blood from ankylosing spondylitis patients appeared to be characterized by a TCR beta motif made up of several highly homologous amino acid variants. The disease-linked clones showed a CD8+ phenotype and occurred at relatively low frequencies in peripheral blood. Some motif variants were previously reported in synovial fluid and blood of reactive arthritis patients, suggesting common disease-initiation mechanisms.

Many counts were recorded for this clonotype. Its target antigen remains unknown. Base qualities are not recorded, but no much larger clone differs from it by a single base. CDR1 and CDR2 (DFQATT, SNEGSKA) derive from the germline V gene (reference sequence). Reading from cysteine to phenylalanine, the CDR3 counts 13 amino acids. The DNA shown is the 39-base CDR3, in frame from base 1. V drops 0 bases and J drops 5 bases, leaving 11 bases in between. The clonotype was recovered from a female donor with ankylosing spondylitis or in good health (not recorded which). Sequenced material: blood, either unsorted or a sorted T cell fraction (not recorded which). The V and J segments used are TRBV20-1 and TRBJ2-7, with the D gene not clear enough to name. The nucleotide sequence reads as follows: TGCAGTGCTAGAGATTCCTTTTTGAACGAGCAGTACTTC. Translated, it gives CSARDSFLNEQYF.